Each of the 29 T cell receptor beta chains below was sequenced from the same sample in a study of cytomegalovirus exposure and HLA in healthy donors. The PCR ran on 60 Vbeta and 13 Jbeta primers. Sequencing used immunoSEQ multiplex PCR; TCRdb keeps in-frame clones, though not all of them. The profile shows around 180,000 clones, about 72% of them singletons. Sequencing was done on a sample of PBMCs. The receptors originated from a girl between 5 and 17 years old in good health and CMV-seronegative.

CDR3 amino acids: CAISLGGGSYEQYF. The CDR3 bases are TGTGCCATCAGCCTTGGGGGAGGCTCCTACGAGCAGTACTTC. V is TRBV10-3 and J is TRBJ2-7; D might be TRBD2 (6 bases). V was clipped by 6 bases and J by 0 bases, with 12 bases between them. Germline V gene lookup returns CDR1 ENHRY and CDR2 SYGVKD. The CDR3 spans 14 residues.

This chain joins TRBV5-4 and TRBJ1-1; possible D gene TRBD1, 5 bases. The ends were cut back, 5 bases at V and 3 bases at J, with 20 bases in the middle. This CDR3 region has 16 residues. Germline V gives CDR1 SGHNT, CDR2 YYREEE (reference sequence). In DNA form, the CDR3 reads TGTGCCAGCAGTCGGGGGAGGCGGGGCCGTGACACTGAAGCTTTCTTT. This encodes CASSRGRRGRDTEAFF.

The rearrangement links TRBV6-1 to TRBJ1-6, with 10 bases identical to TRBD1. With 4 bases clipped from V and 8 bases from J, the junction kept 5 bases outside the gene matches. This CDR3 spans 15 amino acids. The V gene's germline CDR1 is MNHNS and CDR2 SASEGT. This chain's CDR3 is CASSAIGTGDSPLHF. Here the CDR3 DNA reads TGTGCCAGCAGTGCCATAGGGACAGGGGATTCACCCCTCCACTTT.

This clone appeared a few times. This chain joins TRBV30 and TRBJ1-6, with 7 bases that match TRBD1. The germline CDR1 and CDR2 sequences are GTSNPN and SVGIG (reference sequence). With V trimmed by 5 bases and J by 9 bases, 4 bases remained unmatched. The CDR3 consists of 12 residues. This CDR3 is CAWDRESSPLHF. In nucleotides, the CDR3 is TGTGCCTGGGACAGGGAGAGTTCACCCCTCCACTTT.

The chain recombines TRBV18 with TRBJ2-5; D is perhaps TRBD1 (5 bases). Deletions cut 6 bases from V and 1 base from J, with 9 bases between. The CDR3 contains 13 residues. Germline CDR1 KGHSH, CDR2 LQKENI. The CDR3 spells CASSEQAQETQYF. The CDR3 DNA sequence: TGTGCCAGCTCGGAACAGGCCCAAGAGACCCAGTACTTC. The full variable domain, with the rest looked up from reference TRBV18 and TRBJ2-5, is NAGVMQNPRHLVRRRGQEARLRCSPMKGHSHVYWYRQLPEEGLKFMVYLQKENIIDESGMPKERFSAEFPKEGPSILRIQQVVRGDSAAYFCASSEQAQETQYFGPGTRLLVL.

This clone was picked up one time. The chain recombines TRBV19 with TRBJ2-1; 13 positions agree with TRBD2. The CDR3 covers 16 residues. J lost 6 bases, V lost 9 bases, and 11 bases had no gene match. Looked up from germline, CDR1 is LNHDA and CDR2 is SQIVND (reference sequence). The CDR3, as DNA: TGTGCCAGCAAAGTCTCACTAGCGGGGGGGCTCAATGAGCAGTTCTTC. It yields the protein CASKVSLAGGLNEQFF.

CDR3 residues: CASSGDRGSYEQYF. CDR3 coding DNA: TGTGCCAGCAGTGGGGACAGGGGATCCTACGAGCAGTACTTC. This chain joins TRBV2 and TRBJ2-7; 10 bases are shared with TRBD1. Per the germline V gene, CDR1 is SNHLY and CDR2 is FYNNEI. V trimming: 4 bases; J trimming: 1 base; junction bases outside the gene matches: 1. This CDR3 spans 14 amino acids.

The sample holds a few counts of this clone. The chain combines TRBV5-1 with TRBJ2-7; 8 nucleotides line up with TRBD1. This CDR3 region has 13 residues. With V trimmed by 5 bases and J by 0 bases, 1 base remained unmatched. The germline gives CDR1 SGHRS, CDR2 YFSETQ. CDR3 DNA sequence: TGCGCCAGCAGAACAGGGGGCTCCTACGAGCAGTACTTC. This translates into CASRTGGSYEQYF.

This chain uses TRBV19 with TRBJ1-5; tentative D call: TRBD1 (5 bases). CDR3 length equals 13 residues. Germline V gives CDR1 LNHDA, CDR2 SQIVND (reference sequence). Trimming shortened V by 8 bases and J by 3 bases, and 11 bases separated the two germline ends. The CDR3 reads CASGRDSNQPQHF. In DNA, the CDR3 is TGTGCCAGTGGAAGGGACTCCAATCAGCCCCAGCATTTT.

The DNA of the CDR3 is TGTGCCAGCAGTTCTAGGACAGTCGAGCAGTACTTC. Its protein product is CASSSRTVEQYF. This chain links TRBV7-9 with TRBJ2-7, with a possible D match to TRBD1 (6 bases). Germline CDR1 is SEHNR and CDR2 is FQNEAQ (reference sequence). Between the trimmed V and J ends, which lost 6 bases and 6 bases, there was a span of 12 bases. The length of the CDR3 is 12 residues.

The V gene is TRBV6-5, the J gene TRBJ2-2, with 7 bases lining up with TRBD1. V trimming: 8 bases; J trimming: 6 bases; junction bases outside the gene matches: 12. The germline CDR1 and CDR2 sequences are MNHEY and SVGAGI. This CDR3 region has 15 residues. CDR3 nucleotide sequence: TGTGCCAGCGAGAGATTAGGACAGGCCGCCGGGGAGCTGTTTTTT. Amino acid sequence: CASERLGQAAGELFF.

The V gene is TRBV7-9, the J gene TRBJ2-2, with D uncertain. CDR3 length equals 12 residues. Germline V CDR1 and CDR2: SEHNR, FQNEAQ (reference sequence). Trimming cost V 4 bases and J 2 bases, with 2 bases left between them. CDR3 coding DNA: TGTGCCAGCAGCTCTAACACCGGGGAGCTGTTTTTT. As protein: CASSSNTGELFF.

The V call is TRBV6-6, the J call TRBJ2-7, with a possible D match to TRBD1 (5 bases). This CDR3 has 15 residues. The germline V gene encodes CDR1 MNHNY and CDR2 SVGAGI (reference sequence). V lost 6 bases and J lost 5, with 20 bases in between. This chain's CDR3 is CASSKDILHADEQYF. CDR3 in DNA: TGTGCCAGCAGCAAGGACATCTTACACGCGGACGAGCAGTACTTC.

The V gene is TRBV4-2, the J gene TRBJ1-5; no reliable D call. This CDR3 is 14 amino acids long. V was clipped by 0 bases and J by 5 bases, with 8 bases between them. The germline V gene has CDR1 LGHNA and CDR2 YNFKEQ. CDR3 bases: TGTGCCAGCAGCCAAGAAAGCATCGATCAGCCCCAGCATTTT. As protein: CASSQESIDQPQHF.

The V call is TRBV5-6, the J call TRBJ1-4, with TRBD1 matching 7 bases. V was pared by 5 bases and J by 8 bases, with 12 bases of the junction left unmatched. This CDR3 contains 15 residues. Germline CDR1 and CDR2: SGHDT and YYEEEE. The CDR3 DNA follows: TGTGCCAGCAGATCTTTCGACAGGGACGACGAAAAACTGTTTTTT. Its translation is CASRSFDRDDEKLFF.

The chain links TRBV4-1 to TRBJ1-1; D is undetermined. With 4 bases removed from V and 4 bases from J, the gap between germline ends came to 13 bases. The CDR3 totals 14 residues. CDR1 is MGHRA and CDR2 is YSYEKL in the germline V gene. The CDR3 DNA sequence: TGCGCCAGCAGCCCCCAGGAGGATTCCACTGAAGCTTTCTTT. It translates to CASSPQEDSTEAFF.

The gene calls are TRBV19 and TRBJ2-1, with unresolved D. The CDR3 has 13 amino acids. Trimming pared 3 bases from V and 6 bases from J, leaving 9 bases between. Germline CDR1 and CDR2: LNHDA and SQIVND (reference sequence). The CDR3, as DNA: TGTGCCAGTAGTATCGGTTCCCTCAATGAGCAGTTCTTC. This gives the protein CASSIGSLNEQFF.

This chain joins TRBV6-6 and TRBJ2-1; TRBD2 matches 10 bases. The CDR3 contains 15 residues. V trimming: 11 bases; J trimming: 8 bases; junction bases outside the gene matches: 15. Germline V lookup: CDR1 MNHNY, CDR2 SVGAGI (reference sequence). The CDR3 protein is CACSQLAGKAHEQFF. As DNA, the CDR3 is TGTGCCTGTTCCCAACTAGCGGGGAAGGCCCATGAGCAGTTCTTC.

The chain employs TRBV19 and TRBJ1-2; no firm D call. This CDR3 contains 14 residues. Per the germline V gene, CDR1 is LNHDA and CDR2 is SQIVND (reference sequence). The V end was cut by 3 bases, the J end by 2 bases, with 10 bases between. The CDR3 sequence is CASSIWQVNYGYTF. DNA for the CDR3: TGTGCCAGTAGTATCTGGCAGGTCAACTATGGCTACACCTTC.

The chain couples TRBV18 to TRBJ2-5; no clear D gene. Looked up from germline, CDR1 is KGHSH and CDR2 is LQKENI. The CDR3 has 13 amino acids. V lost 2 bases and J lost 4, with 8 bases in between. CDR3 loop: CASSPVEVETQYF. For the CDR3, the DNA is TGTGCCAGCTCACCAGTCGAGGTAGAGACCCAGTACTTC.

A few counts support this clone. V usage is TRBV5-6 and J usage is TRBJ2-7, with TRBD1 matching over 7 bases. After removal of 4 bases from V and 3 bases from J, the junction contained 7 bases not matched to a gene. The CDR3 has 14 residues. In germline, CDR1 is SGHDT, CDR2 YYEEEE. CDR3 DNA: TGTGCCAGCAGCCCCATGGGACAGATCTACGAGCAGTACTTC. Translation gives CASSPMGQIYEQYF.

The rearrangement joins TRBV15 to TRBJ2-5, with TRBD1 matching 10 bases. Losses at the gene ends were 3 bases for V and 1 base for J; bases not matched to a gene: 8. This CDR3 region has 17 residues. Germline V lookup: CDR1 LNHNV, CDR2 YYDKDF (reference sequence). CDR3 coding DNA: TGTGCCACCAGCAGCGAGGGGGACAGGGGTCTCCAAGAGACCCAGTACTTC. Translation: CATSSEGDRGLQETQYF.

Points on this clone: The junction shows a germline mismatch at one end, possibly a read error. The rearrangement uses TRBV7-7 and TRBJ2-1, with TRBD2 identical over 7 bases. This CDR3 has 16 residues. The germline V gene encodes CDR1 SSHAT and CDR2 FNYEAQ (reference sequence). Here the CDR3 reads CASSLSLGGNYNEQFF. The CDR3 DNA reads TGTGCTAGCAGCTTAAGTTTGGGGGGGAACTACAATGAGCAGTTCTTC.

The CDR3 coding sequence is TGTGCCAGCAGCGTCGGTATAGCGGGGGCGCCCTACAATGAGCAGTTCTTC. Translated, it gives CASSVGIAGAPYNEQFF. The V call is TRBV9, the J call TRBJ2-1; 9 nucleotides match TRBD2. Germline CDR1 reads SGDLS; CDR2 reads YYNGEE. V lost 2 bases to trimming and J lost 2 bases; unmatched junction nucleotides: 8. CDR3 length: 17 amino acids.

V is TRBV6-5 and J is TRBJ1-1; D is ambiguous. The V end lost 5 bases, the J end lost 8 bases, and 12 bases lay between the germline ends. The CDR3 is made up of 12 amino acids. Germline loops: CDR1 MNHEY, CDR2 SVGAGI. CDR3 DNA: TGTGCCAGCAGTGAAGCGGGTGGCGAAGCTTTCTTT. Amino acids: CASSEAGGEAFF.

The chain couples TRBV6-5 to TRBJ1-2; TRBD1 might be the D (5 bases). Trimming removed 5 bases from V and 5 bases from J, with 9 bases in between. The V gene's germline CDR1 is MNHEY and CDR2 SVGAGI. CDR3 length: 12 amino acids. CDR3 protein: CASSEGVYGYTF. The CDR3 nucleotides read TGTGCCAGCAGTGAAGGGGTATATGGCTACACCTTC.

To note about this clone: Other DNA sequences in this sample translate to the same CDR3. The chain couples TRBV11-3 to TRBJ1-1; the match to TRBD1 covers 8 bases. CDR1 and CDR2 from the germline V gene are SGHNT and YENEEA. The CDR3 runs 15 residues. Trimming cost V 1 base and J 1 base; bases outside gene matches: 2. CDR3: CASSLAGTGNTEAFF. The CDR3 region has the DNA TGTGCCAGCAGCTTAGCCGGGACAGGGAACACTGAAGCTTTCTTT.

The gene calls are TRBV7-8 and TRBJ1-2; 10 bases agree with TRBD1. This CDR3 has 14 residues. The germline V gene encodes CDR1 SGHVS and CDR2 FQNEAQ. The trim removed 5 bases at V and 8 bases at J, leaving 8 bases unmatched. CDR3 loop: CASSNRDRGRGYTF. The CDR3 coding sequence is TGTGCCAGCAGCAACCGGGACAGGGGTAGGGGCTACACCTTC. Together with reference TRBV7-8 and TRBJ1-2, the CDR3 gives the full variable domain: GAGVSQSPRYKVAKRGQDVALRCDPISGHVSLFWYQQALGQGPEFLTYFQNEAQLDKSGLPSDRFFAERPEGSVSTLKIQRTQQEDSAVYLCASSNRDRGRGYTFGSGTRLTVV.

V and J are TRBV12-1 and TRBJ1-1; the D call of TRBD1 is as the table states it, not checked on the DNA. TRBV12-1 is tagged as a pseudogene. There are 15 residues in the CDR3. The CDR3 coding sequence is TGTGCCAGCAGCCCGGACAGGGGGCATAACACTGAAGCTTTCTTT. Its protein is CASSPDRGHNTEAFF.